This TCR beta chain was profiled in a study of blood T cell repertoires in COVID-19 (dated by TCRdb to the early 2020s). At the level of the whole study: Samples covering the acute and convalescent phases of COVID-19 were provided by collaborators in the United States, Italy and Spain. The samples were drawn from two sources: the first 160 participants of the ongoing ImmuneRACE study, and 1,000 to 1,500 subjects contributed by 6 global collaborators. The dataset comprised deeply sampled blood TCRbeta repertoires from subjects exposed to, actively infected with, or recovered from COVID-19. Where available, HLA class I and class II types were taken from metadata supplied by the sample provider and were not determined by assay-based typing. The prospective study material was composed of cDNA or gDNA derived from T cells, B-cell-depleted T cells, or PBMCs. A freely available public database, intended as a resource for researchers studying the immune response to SARS-CoV-2, is where the repertoires were released. Sample metadata almost always included a de-identified subject ID, COVID-19 status, age in years and sex.

TCRbeta CDR3 regions were amplified from genomic DNA using the immunoSEQ Assay, a bias-controlled multiplex PCR. In the authors' own workflow: Nucleated cell counts per sample were estimated from amplification of reference gene primers within the assay. To quantify the absolute abundance of each unique TCRbeta CDR3 rearrangement, sequence reads were collapsed and filtered. For each sample, productive Simpson clonality was calculated by taking the square root of Simpson's diversity index across productive rearrangements. Held by TCRdb, this immuneACCESS table contains in-frame sequences only and omits some clones. Under half of the omission traces to an unresolved V gene where checked; the cause of the rest is unknown. From that table come the V and J calls and clone size; the DNA was used to work out D and trimming. The sample contains about 140,000 clones, 75% to 85% of them found a single time. More than 3.5% of the sample goes to the ten largest clones.

What the authors observed across the whole study: How much clinical and demographic metadata was included differed by source and by participant, and the metadata was provided uncurated.

Of note for this clone: Its recognized antigen is unknown. No quality values exist for individual bases; no much larger clone is one base distant.

The CDR3 holds 14 amino acids from the cysteine to the phenylalanine. Left in the record is the CDR3 DNA by itself, 42 bases read in frame from the first base. Trimming costs V 5 bases and J 1 base, and their ends lie 11 bases apart. The germline V gene (reference sequence) gives CDR1 as SEHNR and CDR2 as FQNEAQ. Each collaborating institution followed its own protocols to collect whole blood in K2EDTA tubes. For TCRbeta analysis, collaborator samples were shipped as frozen whole blood, as isolated PBMCs, or as DNA extracted from either sample type. The clonotype comes from an elderly woman with active or convalescent COVID-19. Specimen: peripheral blood. The receptor chain draws on TRBV7-9 and TRBJ1-2, with the D segment identity uncertain. Here is the DNA: TGTGCCAGCAGCCCCCCGGGAAGTAACTATGGCTACACCTTC. Its translation is CASSPPGSNYGYTF. Outside the CDR3, residues come from the reference TRBV7-9 and TRBJ1-2 proteins, so the full variable domain is: DTGVSQNPRHKITKRGQNVTFRCDPISEHNRLYWYRQTLGQGPEFLTYFQNEAQLEKSRLLSDRFSAERPKGSFSTLEIQRTEQGDSAMYLCASSPPGSNYGYTFGSGTRLTVV.